The 14 T cell receptor beta chains listed next were all sequenced from one sample in a study of cytomegalovirus exposure and HLA in healthy donors. The PCR made use of 60 Vbeta and 13 Jbeta primers. Assay used: immunoSEQ multiplex PCR; TCRdb lists only in-frame clones, some missing. The sample lists 100,000 to 150,000 clones; around 80% were seen once. Sequenced material: PBMCs. These receptors all stem from a woman aged 55-69 years in good health and CMV-seropositive.

The V call is TRBV5-4, the J call TRBJ2-5, with D possibly being TRBD1 (6 bases). V was clipped by 5 bases and J by 5 bases, with 16 bases between them. The V gene's germline CDR1 is SGHNT and CDR2 YYREEE (reference sequence). The CDR3 has 14 amino acids. The CDR3 reads CASSLTGNRETQYF. DNA for the CDR3: TGTGCCAGCAGTTTAACAGGGAATCGGGAGACCCAGTACTTC.

The chain links TRBV19 to TRBJ1-5, with D possibly being TRBD1 (6 bases). With 7 bases removed from V and 6 bases from J, the gap between germline ends came to 16 bases. From germline, CDR1 is LNHDA and CDR2 SQIVND (reference sequence). This CDR3 contains 14 residues. The CDR3 bases are TGTGCCAGTAATAGGGCAGGGGAGGGTCAGCCCCAGCATTTT. Amino acids: CASNRAGEGQPQHF.

This chain links TRBV4-3 with TRBJ2-7; 10 positions agree with TRBD2. Germline assignment: CDR1 LGHNA and CDR2 YSLEER. J gave up 2 bases and V 4 bases, and 2 bases lay outside the gene matches. CDR3 length: 14 residues. This CDR3 is CASSLSGGAYEQYF. The CDR3 DNA reads TGCGCCAGCAGCCTCAGCGGGGGGGCCTACGAGCAGTACTTC.

Details on this clone: The junction departs from the called germline gene at one end, perhaps through a read error. The chain carries TRBV7-9 and TRBJ2-7; D possibly corresponds to TRBD2 (6 bases). The length of the CDR3 is 15 residues. Germline V gene data show CDR1 as SEHNR and CDR2 as FQNEAQ (reference sequence). Here the CDR3 reads CSSSLALAGSYEQYF. In nucleotides, the CDR3 is TGTTCCAGCAGCTTAGCACTAGCTGGGTCCTACGAGCAGTACTTC. Supplemented by reference TRBV7-9 and TRBJ2-7, the full variable domain reads DTGVSQNPRHKITKRGQNVTFRCDPISEHNRLYWYRQTLGQGPEFLTYFQNEAQLEKSRLLSDRFSAERPKGSFSTLEIQRTEQGDSAMYLCSSSLALAGSYEQYFGPGTRLTVT.

This clone showed up just a few times. This chain links TRBV7-2 with TRBJ2-5; D perhaps matches TRBD1 (5 bases). The CDR3 is 14 residues long. V gave up 2 bases and J gave up 0 bases, with 7 bases separating them. Germline-derived CDR1 and CDR2 are SGHTA and FQGNSA. In DNA, the CDR3 is TGTGCCAGCAGCTTACTGACAGACCAAGAGACCCAGTACTTC. This encodes CASSLLTDQETQYF. The variable domain in full, completed from reference TRBV7-2 and TRBJ2-5, reads GAGVSQSPSNKVTEKGKDVELRCDPISGHTALYWYRQSLGQGLEFLIYFQGNSAPDKSGLPSDRFSAERTGGSVSTLTIQRTQQEDSAVYLCASSLLTDQETQYFGPGTRLLVL.

The rearrangement joins TRBV18 to TRBJ1-2; D gene ambiguous. Germline assignment: CDR1 KGHSH and CDR2 LQKENI. The CDR3 runs 13 residues. V shed 1 base and J shed 3 bases, with 6 bases lying between them. This chain's CDR3 is CASSPQGDYGYTF. CDR3 nucleotide sequence: TGTGCCAGCTCACCACAGGGAGACTATGGCTACACCTTC.

The chain employs TRBV5-1 and TRBJ2-5; a possible D gene is TRBD2 (5 bases). The CDR3 has 14 residues. V lost 0 bases and J 6 bases, leaving 12 bases between the germline ends. CDR1 is SGHRS and CDR2 is YFSETQ in the germline V gene. As DNA, the CDR3 is TGCGCCAGCAGCTTGGACCTAGCTGGGAAGACCCAGTACTTC. It is translated as CASSLDLAGKTQYF.

The chain has TRBV5-4 and TRBJ2-7; 8 bases fit TRBD2. V was clipped by 6 bases and J by 4 bases; unmatched bases: 12. CDR1 is SGHNT and CDR2 is YYREEE in the germline V gene (reference sequence). CDR3 length equals 15 residues. The CDR3 sequence: CASTNRRAGEYEQYF. The CDR3 nucleotides are TGTGCCAGCACCAACCGACGAGCGGGGGAGTACGAGCAGTACTTC.

This chain joins TRBV11-2 and TRBJ1-4; D unresolved. Germline-derived CDR1 and CDR2 are SGHAT and FQNNGV. This CDR3 is built from 14 residues. Trimming left V 5 bases short and J 2 bases short, with 9 bases between. The CDR3 reads CASSPTATNEKLFF. In DNA, the CDR3 is TGTGCCAGCAGCCCCACAGCTACTAATGAAAAACTGTTTTTT.

The chain uses TRBV4-3 and TRBJ2-6; 9 nucleotides agree with TRBD2. The J segment lost 0 bases and the V segment lost 0 bases, leaving 3 bases of the junction unmatched. This CDR3 is built from 18 residues. The germline V gene has CDR1 LGHNA and CDR2 YSLEER. The CDR3 bases are TGCGCCAGCAGCCAAGAATGGGGACTAGCCTCTGGGGCCAACGTCCTGACTTTC. Translating it yields CASSQEWGLASGANVLTF.

DNA of the CDR3: TGCGCCAGCAGCCAAGCTAGCGGTGACAATGAGCAGTTCTTC. Protein sequence: CASSQASGDNEQFF. The chain recombines TRBV4-1 with TRBJ2-1; 7 bases align to TRBD2. This CDR3 has 14 amino acids. The germline CDR1 and CDR2 sequences are MGHRA and YSYEKL. The trim removed 1 base at V and 5 bases at J, leaving 2 bases unmatched.

V and J are TRBV18 and TRBJ2-7; D might be TRBD2 (5 bases). The CDR3 contains 14 residues. Germline CDR1 and CDR2: KGHSH and LQKENI. The V end was cut by 3 bases, the J end by 1 base, with 10 bases between. The CDR3 DNA follows: TGTGCCAGCTCACCTGACTACACGTCCTACGAGCAGTACTTC. The encoded protein is CASSPDYTSYEQYF.

This chain connects TRBV7-9 to TRBJ2-1; 9 nucleotides match TRBD2. The germline V gene encodes CDR1 SEHNR and CDR2 FQNEAQ (reference sequence). The CDR3 runs to 16 residues. The V segment lost 3 bases and the J segment 8 bases; nucleotides outside the gene matches: 11. This CDR3 is CASSFRLASGEYEQFF. CDR3 sequence (DNA): TGTGCCAGCAGCTTCCGACTGGCTAGCGGGGAATATGAGCAGTTCTTC.

This rearrangement joins TRBV29-1 to TRBJ2-7, with 10 bases fitting TRBD1. The germline V gene encodes CDR1 SQVTM and CDR2 ANQGSEA. V lost 6 bases, J lost 4 bases, and 15 bases stayed unmatched. CDR3 length: 16 residues. CDR3: CSVRQAPGQGLYEQYF. The CDR3 DNA follows: TGCAGCGTCCGCCAAGCACCGGGACAGGGGTTGTACGAGCAGTACTTC.